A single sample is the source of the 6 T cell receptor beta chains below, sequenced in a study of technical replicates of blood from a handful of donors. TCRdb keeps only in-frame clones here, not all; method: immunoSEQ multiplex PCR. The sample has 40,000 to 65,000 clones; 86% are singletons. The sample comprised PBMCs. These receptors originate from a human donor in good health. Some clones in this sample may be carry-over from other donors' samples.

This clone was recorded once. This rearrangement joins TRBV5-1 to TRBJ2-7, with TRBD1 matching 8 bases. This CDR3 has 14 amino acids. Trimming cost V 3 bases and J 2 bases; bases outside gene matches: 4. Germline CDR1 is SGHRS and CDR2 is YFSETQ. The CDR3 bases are TGCGCCAGCAGCTCGCGGACAGGGCCCTACGAGCAGTACTTC. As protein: CASSSRTGPYEQYF.

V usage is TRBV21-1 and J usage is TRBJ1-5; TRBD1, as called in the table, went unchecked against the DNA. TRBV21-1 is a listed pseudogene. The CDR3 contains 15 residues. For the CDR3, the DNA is TGTGCCAGCAGCACCAGGACAGGGGGTTATCAGCCCCAGCATTTT. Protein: CASSTRTGGYQPQHF.

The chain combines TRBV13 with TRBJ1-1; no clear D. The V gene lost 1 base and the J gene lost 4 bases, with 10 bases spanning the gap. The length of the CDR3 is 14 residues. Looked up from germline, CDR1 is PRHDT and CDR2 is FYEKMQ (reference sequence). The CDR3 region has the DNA TGTGCCAGCAGCTTAGATCGGGGAGGCACTGAAGCTTTCTTT. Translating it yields CASSLDRGGTEAFF.

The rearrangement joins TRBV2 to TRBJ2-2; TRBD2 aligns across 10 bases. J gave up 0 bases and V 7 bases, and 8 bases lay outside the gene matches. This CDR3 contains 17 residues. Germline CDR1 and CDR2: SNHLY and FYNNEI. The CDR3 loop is CASTLAGVSTNTGELFF. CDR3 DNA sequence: TGTGCCAGCACGCTAGCGGGAGTATCTACGAACACCGGGGAGCTGTTTTTT.

CDR3 DNA: TGTGCCAGCAGCCCTCAGTTCGGACAGGGTTATGGCTACACCTTC. It codes for CASSPQFGQGYGYTF. This chain links TRBV9 with TRBJ1-2; 8 bases map to TRBD1. After removal of 4 bases from V and 5 bases from J, the junction contained 10 bases not matched to a gene. Looked up from germline, CDR1 is SGDLS and CDR2 is YYNGEE. The CDR3 is 15 amino acids.

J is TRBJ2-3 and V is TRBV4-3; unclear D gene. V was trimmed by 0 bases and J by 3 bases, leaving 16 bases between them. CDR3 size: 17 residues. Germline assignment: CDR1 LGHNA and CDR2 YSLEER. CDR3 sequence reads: CASSQEIYGPHTDTQYF. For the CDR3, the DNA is TGCGCCAGCAGCCAAGAGATCTATGGGCCGCATACAGATACGCAGTATTTT.